The entry below gives a single T cell receptor beta chain sequence along with its context. With a much larger clone just one base away, this may be a read error. The sample belongs to a study of blood T cell repertoires in COVID-19. At the level of the study: Sources were T cells, B-cell-depleted T cells, or PBMCs; the material itself was cDNA or gDNA.

CDR1 and CDR2 (germline): LGHDT, YNNKEL (reference sequence). CDR3 length: 13 residues. Trimming took 4 bases from V and 4 from J; bases not matched to a gene: 2. Original analysis: Reference gene primer amplification in the assay estimated nucleated cell counts. Assay used: immunoSEQ multiplex PCR; TCRdb lists only in-frame clones, some missing. The DNA was the basis for D and trimming; V, J and clone size are from that table. Counted here are 200,000 to 300,000 clones, around 85% occurring once; the ten biggest clones make up about 6.3%. V gene TRBV3-1 (or the pseudogene TRBV3-2) combines with J gene TRBJ1-2; TRBD1 agrees at 8 bases. The sequence derives from a woman aged 55-69 years with active or convalescent COVID-19. Sequenced input: peripheral blood. CDR3 residues: CASSRGQGYGYTF. CDR3 DNA: TGTGCCAGCAGCCGAGGACAGGGCTATGGCTACACCTTC.